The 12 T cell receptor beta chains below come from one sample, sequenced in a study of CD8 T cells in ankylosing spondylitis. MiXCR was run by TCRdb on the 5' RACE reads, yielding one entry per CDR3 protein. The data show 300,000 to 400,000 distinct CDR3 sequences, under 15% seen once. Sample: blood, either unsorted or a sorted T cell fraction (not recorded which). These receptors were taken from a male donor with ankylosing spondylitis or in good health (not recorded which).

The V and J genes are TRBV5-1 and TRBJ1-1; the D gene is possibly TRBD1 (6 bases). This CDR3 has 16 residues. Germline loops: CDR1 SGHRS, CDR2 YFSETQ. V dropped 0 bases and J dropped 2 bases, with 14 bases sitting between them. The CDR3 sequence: CASSLEGETFNTEAFF. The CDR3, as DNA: TGCGCCAGCAGCTTGGAGGGGGAAACATTTAACACTGAAGCTTTCTTT.

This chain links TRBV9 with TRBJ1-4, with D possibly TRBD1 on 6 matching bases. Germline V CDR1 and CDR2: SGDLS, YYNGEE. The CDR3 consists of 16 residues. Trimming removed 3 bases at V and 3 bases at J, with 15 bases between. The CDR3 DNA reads TGTGCCAGCAGCGACAGGGATCGGGGTTCTAATGAAAAACTGTTTTTT. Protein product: CASSDRDRGSNEKLFF.

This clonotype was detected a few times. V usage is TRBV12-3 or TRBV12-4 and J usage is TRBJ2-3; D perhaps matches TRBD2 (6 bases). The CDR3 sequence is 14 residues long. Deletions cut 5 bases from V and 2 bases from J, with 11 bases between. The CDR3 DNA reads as TGTGCCAGCAGTCCCAGGGACTTCACAGATACGCAGTATTTT. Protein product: CASSPRDFTDTQYF.

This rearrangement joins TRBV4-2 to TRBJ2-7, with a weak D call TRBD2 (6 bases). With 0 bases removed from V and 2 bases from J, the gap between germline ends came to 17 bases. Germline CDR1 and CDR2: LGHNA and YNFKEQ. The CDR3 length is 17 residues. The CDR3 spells CASSQDATSFSTYEQYF. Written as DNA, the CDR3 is TGTGCCAGCAGCCAAGACGCAACTAGCTTCTCGACCTACGAGCAGTACTTC.

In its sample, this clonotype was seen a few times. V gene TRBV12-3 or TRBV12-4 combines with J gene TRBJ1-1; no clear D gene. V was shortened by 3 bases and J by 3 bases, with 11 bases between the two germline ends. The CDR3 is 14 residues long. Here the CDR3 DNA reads TGTGCCAGCAGTTTTGTGGTTCGCGACACTGAAGCTTTCTTT. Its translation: CASSFVVRDTEAFF.

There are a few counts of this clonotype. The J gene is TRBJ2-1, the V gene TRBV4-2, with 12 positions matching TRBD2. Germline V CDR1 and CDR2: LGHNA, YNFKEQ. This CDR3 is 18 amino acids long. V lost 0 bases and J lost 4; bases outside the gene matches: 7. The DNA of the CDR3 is TGTGCCAGCAGCCAAGAAACTATCCTAGCGGGAGGGTACAATGAGCAGTTCTTC. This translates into CASSQETILAGGYNEQFF.

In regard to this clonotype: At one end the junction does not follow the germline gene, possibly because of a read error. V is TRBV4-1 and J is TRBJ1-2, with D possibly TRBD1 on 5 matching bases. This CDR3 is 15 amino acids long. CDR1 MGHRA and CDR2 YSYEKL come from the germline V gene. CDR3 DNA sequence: TGCGCCAGCAGCCAGGGGGAGATTCTTAACTATGGCCACACCTTC. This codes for CASSQGEILNYGHTF.

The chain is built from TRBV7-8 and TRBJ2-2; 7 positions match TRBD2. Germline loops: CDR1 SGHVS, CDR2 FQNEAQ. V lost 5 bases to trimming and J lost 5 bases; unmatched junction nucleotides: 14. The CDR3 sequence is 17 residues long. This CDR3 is CASSPRVSSGGTGELFF. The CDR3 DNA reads TGTGCCAGCAGCCCCCGTGTGTCTAGCGGAGGGACCGGGGAGCTGTTTTTT.

The CDR3 sequence: CASSLSEGLLTEAFF. The DNA of the CDR3 is TGTGCCAGCAGTTTATCCGAGGGTCTCCTCACTGAAGCTTTCTTT. V and J are TRBV27 and TRBJ1-1; D not certain. The V and J ends lost 0 bases and 4 bases respectively, with 12 bases between them. Germline assignment: CDR1 MNHEY and CDR2 SMNVEV (reference sequence). This CDR3 is 15 amino acids long.

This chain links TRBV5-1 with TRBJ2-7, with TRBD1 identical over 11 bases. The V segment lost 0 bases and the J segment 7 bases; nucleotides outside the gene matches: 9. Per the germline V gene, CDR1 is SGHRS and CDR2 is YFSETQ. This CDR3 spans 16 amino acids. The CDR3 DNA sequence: TGCGCCAGCAGCTTGGGGACAGGGGGCTCCATGAGGGAGCAGTACTTC. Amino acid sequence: CASSLGTGGSMREQYF. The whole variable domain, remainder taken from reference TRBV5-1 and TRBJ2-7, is KAGVTQTPRYLIKTRGQQVTLSCSPISGHRSVSWYQQTPGQGLQFLFEYFSETQRNKGNFPGRFSGRQFSNSRSEMNVSTLELGDSALYLCASSLGTGGSMREQYFGPGTRLTVT.

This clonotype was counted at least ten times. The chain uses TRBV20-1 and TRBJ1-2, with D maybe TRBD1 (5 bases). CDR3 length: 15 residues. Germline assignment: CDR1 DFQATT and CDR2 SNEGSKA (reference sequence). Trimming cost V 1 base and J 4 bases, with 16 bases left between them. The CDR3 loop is CSARVARERAYGYTF. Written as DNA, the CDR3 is TGCAGTGCTAGAGTTGCCAGGGAGAGGGCCTATGGCTACACCTTC.

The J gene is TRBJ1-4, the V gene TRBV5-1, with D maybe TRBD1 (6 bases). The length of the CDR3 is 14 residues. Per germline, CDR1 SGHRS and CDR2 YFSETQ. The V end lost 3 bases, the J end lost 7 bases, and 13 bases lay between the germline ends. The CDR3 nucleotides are TGCGCCAGCAGCTCGACAGGAGGGAGTGAAAAACTGTTTTTT. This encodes CASSSTGGSEKLFF.